Sequencing of this TCR beta chain was carried out in a study of cytomegalovirus exposure and HLA in healthy donors. Comment on this clone: One end of the junction varies from germline; a read error may be responsible.

Use of 60 Vbeta and 13 Jbeta primers characterized the PCR. Data came from immunoSEQ multiplex PCR; TCRdb stores just in-frame clones and leaves some out. The data show 120,000 to 150,000 clones, about four fifths seen once. Germline CDR1 and CDR2: SGHNT and YYREEE (reference sequence). CDR3 size: 16 residues. The chain joins TRBV5-4 to TRBJ1-5; a possible D gene is TRBD1 (6 bases). The TCR originated in a man aged 25 to 40 in good health and CMV-seronegative. The sequenced material came from PBMCs. The CDR3 coding sequence is TGTGCCAGCAGCTTGGGAGGGGGAATTAGCAATCAGCCCCAGAATTTT. It translates to CASSLGGGISNQPQNF.